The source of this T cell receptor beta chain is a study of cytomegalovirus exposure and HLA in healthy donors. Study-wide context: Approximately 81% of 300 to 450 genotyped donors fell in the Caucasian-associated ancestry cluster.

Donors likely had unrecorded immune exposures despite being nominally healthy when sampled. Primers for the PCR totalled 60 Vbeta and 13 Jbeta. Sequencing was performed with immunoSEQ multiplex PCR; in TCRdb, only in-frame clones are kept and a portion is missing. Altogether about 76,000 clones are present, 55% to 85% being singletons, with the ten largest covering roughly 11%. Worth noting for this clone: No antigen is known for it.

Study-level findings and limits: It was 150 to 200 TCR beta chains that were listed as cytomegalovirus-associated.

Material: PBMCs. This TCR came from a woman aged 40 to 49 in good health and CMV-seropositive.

CDR3 nucleotide sequence: TGTGCCAGCAGGGCCGGGACAGGGAGCAATTCACCCCTCCACTTT. It translates to CASRAGTGSNSPLHF. This sequence joins TRBV27 and TRBJ1-6; 9 positions agree with TRBD1. This CDR3 contains 15 residues. Germline lookup yields CDR1 MNHEY and CDR2 SMNVEV (reference sequence). Trimming cost V 6 bases and J 7 bases; bases outside gene matches: 7.